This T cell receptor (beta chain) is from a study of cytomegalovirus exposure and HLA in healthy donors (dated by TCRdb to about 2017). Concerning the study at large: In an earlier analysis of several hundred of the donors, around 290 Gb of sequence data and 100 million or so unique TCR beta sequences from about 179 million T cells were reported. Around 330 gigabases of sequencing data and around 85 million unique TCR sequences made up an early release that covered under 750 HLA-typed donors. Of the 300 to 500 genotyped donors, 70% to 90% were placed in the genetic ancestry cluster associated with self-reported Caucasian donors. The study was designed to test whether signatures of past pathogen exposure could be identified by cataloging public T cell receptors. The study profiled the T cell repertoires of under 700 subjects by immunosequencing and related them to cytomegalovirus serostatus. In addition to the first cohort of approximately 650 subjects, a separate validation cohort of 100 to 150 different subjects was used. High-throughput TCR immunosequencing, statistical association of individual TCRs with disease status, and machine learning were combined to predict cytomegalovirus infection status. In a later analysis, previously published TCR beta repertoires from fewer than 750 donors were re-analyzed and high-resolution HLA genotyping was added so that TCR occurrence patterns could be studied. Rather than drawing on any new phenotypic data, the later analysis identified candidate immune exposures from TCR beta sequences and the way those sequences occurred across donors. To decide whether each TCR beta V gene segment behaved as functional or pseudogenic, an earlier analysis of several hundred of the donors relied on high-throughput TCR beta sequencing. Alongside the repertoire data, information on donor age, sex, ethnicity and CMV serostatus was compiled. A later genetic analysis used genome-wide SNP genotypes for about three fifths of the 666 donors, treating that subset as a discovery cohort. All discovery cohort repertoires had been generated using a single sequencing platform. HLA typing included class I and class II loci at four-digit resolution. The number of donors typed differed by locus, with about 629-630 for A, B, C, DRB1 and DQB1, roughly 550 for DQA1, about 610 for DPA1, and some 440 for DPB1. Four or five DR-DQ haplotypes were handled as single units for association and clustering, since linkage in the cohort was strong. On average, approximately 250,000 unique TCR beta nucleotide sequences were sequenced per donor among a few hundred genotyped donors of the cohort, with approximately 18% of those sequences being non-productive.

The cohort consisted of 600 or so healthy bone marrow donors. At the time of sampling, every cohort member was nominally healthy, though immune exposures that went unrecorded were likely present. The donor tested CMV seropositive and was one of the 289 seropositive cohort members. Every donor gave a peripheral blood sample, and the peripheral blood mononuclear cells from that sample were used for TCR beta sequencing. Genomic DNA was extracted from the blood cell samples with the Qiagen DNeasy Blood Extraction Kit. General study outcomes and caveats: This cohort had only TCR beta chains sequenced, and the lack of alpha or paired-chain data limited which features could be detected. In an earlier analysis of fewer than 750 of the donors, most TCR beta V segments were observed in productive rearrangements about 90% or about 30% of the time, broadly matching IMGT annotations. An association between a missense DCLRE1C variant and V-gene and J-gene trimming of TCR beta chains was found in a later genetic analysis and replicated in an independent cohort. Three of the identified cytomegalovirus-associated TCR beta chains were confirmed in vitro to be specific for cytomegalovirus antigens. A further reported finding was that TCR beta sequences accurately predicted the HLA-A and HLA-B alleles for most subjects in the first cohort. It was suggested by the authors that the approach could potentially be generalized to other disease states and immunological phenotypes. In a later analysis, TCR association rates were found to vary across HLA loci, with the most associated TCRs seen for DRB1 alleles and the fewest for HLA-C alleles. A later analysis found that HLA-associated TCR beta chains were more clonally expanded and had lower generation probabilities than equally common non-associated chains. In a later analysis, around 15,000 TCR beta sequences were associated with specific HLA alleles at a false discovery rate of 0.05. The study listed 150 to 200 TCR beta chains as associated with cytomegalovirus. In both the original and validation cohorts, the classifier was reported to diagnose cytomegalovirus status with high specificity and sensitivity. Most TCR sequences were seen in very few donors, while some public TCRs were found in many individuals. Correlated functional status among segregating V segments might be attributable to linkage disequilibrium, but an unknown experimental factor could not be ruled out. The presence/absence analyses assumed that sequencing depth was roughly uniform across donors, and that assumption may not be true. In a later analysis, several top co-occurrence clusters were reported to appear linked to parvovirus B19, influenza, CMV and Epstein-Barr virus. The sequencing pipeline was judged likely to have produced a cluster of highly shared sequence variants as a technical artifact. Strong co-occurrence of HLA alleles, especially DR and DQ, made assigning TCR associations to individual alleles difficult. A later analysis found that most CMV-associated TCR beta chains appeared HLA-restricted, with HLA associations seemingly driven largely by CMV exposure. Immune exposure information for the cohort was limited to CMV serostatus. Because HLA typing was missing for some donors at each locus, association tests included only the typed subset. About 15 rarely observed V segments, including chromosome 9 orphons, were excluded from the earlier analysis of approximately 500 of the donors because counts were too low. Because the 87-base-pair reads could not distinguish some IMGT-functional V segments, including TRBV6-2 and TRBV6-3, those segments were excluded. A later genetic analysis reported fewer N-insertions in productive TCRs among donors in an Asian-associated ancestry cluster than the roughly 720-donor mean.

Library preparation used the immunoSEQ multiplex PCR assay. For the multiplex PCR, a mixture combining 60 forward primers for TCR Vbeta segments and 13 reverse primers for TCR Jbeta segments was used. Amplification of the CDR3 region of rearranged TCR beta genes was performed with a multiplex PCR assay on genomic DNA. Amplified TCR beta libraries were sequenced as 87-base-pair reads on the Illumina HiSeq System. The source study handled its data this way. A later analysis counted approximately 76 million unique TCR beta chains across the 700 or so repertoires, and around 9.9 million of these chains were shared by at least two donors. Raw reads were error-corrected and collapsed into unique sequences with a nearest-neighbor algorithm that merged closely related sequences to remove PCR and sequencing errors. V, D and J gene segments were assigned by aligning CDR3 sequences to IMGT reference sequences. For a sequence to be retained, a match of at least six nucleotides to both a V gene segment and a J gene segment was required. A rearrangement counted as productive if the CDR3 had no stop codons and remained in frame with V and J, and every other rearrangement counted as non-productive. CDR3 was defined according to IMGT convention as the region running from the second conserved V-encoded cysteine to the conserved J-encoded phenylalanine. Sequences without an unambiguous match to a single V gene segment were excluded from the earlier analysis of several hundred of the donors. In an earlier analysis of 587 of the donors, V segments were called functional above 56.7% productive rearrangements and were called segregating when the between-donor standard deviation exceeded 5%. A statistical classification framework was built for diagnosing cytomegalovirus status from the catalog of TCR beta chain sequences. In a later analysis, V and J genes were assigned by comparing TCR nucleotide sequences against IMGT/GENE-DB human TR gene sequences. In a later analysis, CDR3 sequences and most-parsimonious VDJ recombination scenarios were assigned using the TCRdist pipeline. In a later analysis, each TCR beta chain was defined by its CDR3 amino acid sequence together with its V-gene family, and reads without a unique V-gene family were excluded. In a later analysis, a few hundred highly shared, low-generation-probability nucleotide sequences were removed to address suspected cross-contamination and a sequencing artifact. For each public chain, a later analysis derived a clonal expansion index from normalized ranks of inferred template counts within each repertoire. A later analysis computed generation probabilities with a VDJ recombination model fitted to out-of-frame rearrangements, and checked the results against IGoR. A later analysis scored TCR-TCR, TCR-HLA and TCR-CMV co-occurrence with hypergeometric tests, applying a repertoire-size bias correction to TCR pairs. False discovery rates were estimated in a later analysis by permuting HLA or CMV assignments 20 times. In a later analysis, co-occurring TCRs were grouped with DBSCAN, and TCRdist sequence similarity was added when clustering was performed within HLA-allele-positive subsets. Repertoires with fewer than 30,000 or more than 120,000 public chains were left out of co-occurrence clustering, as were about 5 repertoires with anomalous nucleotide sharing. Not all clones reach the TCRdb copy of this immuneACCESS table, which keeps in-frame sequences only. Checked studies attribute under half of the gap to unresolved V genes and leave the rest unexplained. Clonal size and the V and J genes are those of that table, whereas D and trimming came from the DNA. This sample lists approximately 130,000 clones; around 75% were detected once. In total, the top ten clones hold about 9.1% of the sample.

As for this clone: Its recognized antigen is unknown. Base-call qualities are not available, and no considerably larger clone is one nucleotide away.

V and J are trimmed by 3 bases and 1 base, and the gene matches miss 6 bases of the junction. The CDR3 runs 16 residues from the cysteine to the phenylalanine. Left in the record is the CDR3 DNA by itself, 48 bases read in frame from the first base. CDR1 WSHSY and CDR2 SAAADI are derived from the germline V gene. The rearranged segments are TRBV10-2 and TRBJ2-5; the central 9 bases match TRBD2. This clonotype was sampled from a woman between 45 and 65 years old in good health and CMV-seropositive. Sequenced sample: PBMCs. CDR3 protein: CASSDIAGEGQETQYF. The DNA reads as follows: TGCGCCAGCAGTGACATAGCGGGAGAGGGCCAAGAGACCCAGTACTTC.